Below are 19 T cell receptor beta chains sequenced from a single sample in a study of cytomegalovirus exposure and HLA in healthy donors. PCR amplification relied on 60 Vbeta primers (plus 13 Jbeta primers). Profiled with immunoSEQ multiplex PCR; TCRdb holds only in-frame clones, not every one. The table lists approximately 200,000 clones, about 79% of them singletons. Sequencing input: PBMCs. All receptors come from a boy aged 2-9 years in good health and CMV-seronegative.

CDR3 nucleotide sequence: TGTGCCAGCATTCTTCCGGGGGGGTACGGTACGCAGTATTTT. Its protein product is CASILPGGYGTQYF. The chain employs TRBV2 and TRBJ2-3; 8 bases are a match to TRBD2. The CDR3 consists of 14 residues. Losses at the gene ends were 7 bases for V and 8 bases for J; bases not matched to a gene: 11. From germline, CDR1 is SNHLY and CDR2 FYNNEI.

The chain employs TRBV27 and TRBJ2-3; weak D call: TRBD2 (6 bases). The germline V gene encodes CDR1 MNHEY and CDR2 SMNVEV (reference sequence). V was pared by 7 bases and J by 0 bases, with 14 bases between. This CDR3 region has 15 residues. The CDR3 spells CASILVGGSTDTQYF. The CDR3 coding sequence is TGTGCCAGCATCTTGGTTGGGGGGAGCACAGATACGCAGTATTTT.

This sequence joins TRBV9 and TRBJ2-1; TRBD2 matches at 14 bases. J was trimmed by 0 bases and V by 4 bases; bases with no gene match: 18. The CDR3 sequence is 22 residues long. Germline V gives CDR1 SGDLS, CDR2 YYNGEE. CDR3 loop: CASSNRPSGTSGGRSSYNEQFF. The DNA of the CDR3 is TGTGCCAGCAGCAATCGCCCGAGCGGGACTAGCGGGGGCCGCAGCTCCTACAATGAGCAGTTCTTC.

The chain employs TRBV15 and TRBJ1-3; the D gene is possibly TRBD1 (6 bases). The length of the CDR3 is 12 residues. Germline V gives CDR1 LNHNV, CDR2 YYDKDF (reference sequence). The CDR3 sequence is CASGQNGNTIYF. As DNA, the CDR3 is TGTGCTTCCGGACAGAACGGAAACACCATATATTTT.

The chain employs TRBV6-6 and TRBJ1-2; D unresolved. Germline CDR1 MNHNY, CDR2 SVGAGI (reference sequence). V lost 2 bases, J lost 7 bases, and 5 bases lay in between. This CDR3 comprises 11 residues. The CDR3 protein is CASSYIGGYTF. Here the CDR3 DNA reads TGTGCCAGCAGTTACATCGGTGGCTACACCTTC.

Worth noting for this clone: The identical CDR3 is also encoded by other nucleotide sequences in the sample. The chain links TRBV18 to TRBJ2-5; 7 positions match TRBD1. Germline V lookup: CDR1 KGHSH, CDR2 LQKENI. The V segment lost 3 bases and the J segment 5 bases; nucleotides outside the gene matches: 3. The CDR3 loop spans 13 amino acids. CDR3 DNA sequence: TGTGCCAGCTCACCTCGACAGGGCGAGACCCAGTACTTC. Amino acid sequence: CASSPRQGETQYF.

The chain links TRBV9 to TRBJ1-2, with D perhaps matching TRBD1 (5 bases). Germline values: CDR1 SGDLS, CDR2 YYNGEE. The V and J ends lost 0 bases and 7 bases respectively, with 16 bases between them. The CDR3 runs 15 residues. The CDR3 DNA reads as TGTGCCAGCAGCGTAGCTCCCAGGGAGGATGGTGGCTACACCTTC. It specifies CASSVAPREDGGYTF.

The V call is TRBV19, the J call TRBJ1-5; D is possibly TRBD1 (6 bases). The CDR3 covers 13 residues. Trimming stripped 7 bases from V and 4 bases from J, with 11 bases between. Per germline, CDR1 LNHDA and CDR2 SQIVND (reference sequence). The CDR3 sequence: CASMGHRNQPQHF. The CDR3 DNA is TGTGCCAGTATGGGACATCGGAATCAGCCCCAGCATTTT.

The chain joins TRBV10-3 to TRBJ2-7, with 9 bases identical to TRBD1. This CDR3 is built from 14 residues. Germline trimming cut 10 bases from V and 3 bases from J; bases unmatched to any gene: 10. Germline CDR1 and CDR2: ENHRY and SYGVKD. In nucleotides, the CDR3 is TGTGCCAGCACTCCGGACAGGGGTTTCTACGAGCAGTACTTC. Protein sequence: CASTPDRGFYEQYF.

The V and J genes are TRBV9 and TRBJ1-4; the D gene is possibly TRBD1 (5 bases). The CDR3 is 15 amino acids. V was pared by 0 bases and J by 8 bases, with 14 bases between. The V gene's germline CDR1 is SGDLS and CDR2 YYNGEE. The CDR3 reads CASSVAGSGGEKLFF. In DNA, the CDR3 is TGTGCCAGCAGCGTAGCAGGGTCCGGAGGGGAAAAACTGTTTTTT.

The rearrangement links TRBV5-4 to TRBJ1-1, with 7 bases fitting TRBD1. The length of the CDR3 is 14 residues. J lost 11 bases, V lost 2 bases, and 12 bases had no gene match. Germline V gives CDR1 SGHNT, CDR2 YYREEE (reference sequence). The chain's CDR3 is CASSFAGTEAGAFF. The CDR3 bases are TGTGCCAGCAGCTTTGCCGGGACAGAGGCTGGGGCTTTCTTT.

This chain joins TRBV6-5 and TRBJ2-7, with 10 bases lining up with TRBD2. The CDR3 is 15 residues long. The J segment lost 4 bases and the V segment lost 5 bases, leaving 8 bases of the junction unmatched. Germline CDR1 and CDR2: MNHEY and SVGAGI. The CDR3 loop reads CASSPLAGALYEQYF. Here the CDR3 DNA reads TGTGCCAGCAGTCCCCTAGCGGGGGCCCTATACGAGCAGTACTTC.

The CDR3: CASSRGLAGEGEQFF. The DNA for the CDR3 is TGTGCCAGCAGTCGGGGACTAGCGGGGGAGGGGGAGCAGTTCTTC. The chain combines TRBV9 with TRBJ2-1; 14 bases map to TRBD2. The trim removed 5 bases at V and 10 bases at J, leaving 8 bases unmatched. Germline V gives CDR1 SGDLS, CDR2 YYNGEE. The CDR3 has 15 amino acids.

The chain joins TRBV7-2 to TRBJ2-2; 8 bases match TRBD1. The CDR3 has 17 residues. Trimming cost V 4 bases and J 1 base; bases outside gene matches: 8. Germline CDR1 SGHTA, CDR2 FQGNSA. The CDR3 DNA reads TGTGCCAGCAGCTCACGAACCGGGACAGGGAACACCGGGGAGCTGTTTTTT. It codes for CASSSRTGTGNTGELFF.

The chain is built from TRBV27 and TRBJ2-7, with a possible D match to TRBD1 (5 bases). Germline V gene lookup returns CDR1 MNHEY and CDR2 SMNVEV (reference sequence). The CDR3 sequence is 13 residues long. Trimming left V 5 bases short and J 3 bases short, with 11 bases between. The CDR3 reads CASSVKGLYEQYF. In DNA form, the CDR3 reads TGTGCCAGCAGTGTGAAGGGGCTCTACGAGCAGTACTTC.

This rearrangement joins TRBV9 to TRBJ2-3, with 8 bases lining up with TRBD2. The CDR3 is 16 residues long. Germline V gene sequence: CDR1 SGDLS, CDR2 YYNGEE. Germline trimming cut 3 bases from V and 6 bases from J; bases unmatched to any gene: 12. The CDR3 DNA follows: TGTGCCAGCAGCGCGCCCCTTAGCGGGATGGCCGATACGCAGTATTTT. Translating gives CASSAPLSGMADTQYF.

This chain joins TRBV19 and TRBJ1-3; no clear D. The CDR3 has 12 amino acids. CDR1 and CDR2 from the germline V gene are LNHDA and SQIVND (reference sequence). The V and J ends lost 6 bases and 4 bases respectively, with 7 bases between them. DNA for the CDR3: TGTGCCAGTAGGGGCCCGGGAAACACCATATATTTT. Translated: CASRGPGNTIYF.

The rearrangement uses TRBV2 and TRBJ2-1; 10 nucleotides line up with TRBD2. The germline gives CDR1 SNHLY, CDR2 FYNNEI. V trimming: 7 bases; J trimming: 9 bases; junction bases outside the gene matches: 9. The CDR3 runs to 14 residues. The CDR3 sequence is CASTGLASYGEQFF. In nucleotides, the CDR3 is TGTGCCAGCACGGGACTAGCGAGTTACGGTGAGCAGTTCTTC. Full variable domain (missing parts from reference TRBV2 and TRBJ2-1): EPEVTQTPSHQVTQMGQEVILRCVPISNHLYFYWYRQILGQKVEFLVSFYNNEISEKSEIFDDQFSVERPDGSNFTLKIRSTKLEDSAMYFCASTGLASYGEQFFGPGTRLTVL.

Written as DNA, the CDR3 is TGTGCCAGCAGTTTATCAGGGACTAGCGGGGGGCACAATGAGCAGTTCTTC. Encoded protein: CASSLSGTSGGHNEQFF. This rearrangement joins TRBV27 to TRBJ2-1; TRBD2 agrees at 15 bases. Germline lookup yields CDR1 MNHEY and CDR2 SMNVEV (reference sequence). With V trimmed by 0 bases and J by 5 bases, 2 bases remained unmatched. The CDR3 length is 17 residues.